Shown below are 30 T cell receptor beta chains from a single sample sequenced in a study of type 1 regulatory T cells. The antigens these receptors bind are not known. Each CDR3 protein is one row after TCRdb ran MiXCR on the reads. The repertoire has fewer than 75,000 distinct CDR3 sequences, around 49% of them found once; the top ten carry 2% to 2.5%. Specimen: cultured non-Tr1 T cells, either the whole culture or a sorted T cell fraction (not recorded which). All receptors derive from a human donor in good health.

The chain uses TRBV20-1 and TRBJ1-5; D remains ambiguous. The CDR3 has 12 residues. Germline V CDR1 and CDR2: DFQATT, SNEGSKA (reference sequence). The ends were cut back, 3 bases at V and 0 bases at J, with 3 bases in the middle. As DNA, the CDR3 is TGCAGTGCTAGGCCTAGCAATCAGCCCCAGCATTTT. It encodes CSARPSNQPQHF.

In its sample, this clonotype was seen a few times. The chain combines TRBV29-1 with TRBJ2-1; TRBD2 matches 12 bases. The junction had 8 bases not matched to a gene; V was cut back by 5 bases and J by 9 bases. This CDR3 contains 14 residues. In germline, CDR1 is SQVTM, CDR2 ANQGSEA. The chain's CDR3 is CSVLQLAGGSEQFF. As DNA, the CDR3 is TGCAGCGTTCTACAACTAGCGGGGGGCTCTGAGCAGTTCTTC.

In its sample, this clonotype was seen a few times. Here the CDR3 DNA reads TGCAGTGCTTCCGGGACCCAAGAGACCCAGTACTTC. As protein: CSASGTQETQYF. The chain recombines TRBV20-1 with TRBJ2-5; perhaps D is TRBD1 or TRBD2 (5 bases each). The V gene's germline CDR1 is DFQATT and CDR2 SNEGSKA (reference sequence). Trimming cost V 5 bases and J 1 base, with 8 bases left between them. This CDR3 has 12 residues.

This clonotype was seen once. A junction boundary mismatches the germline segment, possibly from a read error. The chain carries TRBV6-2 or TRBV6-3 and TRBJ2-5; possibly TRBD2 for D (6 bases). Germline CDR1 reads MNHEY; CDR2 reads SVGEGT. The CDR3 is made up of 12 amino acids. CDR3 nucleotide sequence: TGTGCCAGCAGCCGCCCCCAGACGGGGGTCGACTTC. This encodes CASSRPQTGVDF.

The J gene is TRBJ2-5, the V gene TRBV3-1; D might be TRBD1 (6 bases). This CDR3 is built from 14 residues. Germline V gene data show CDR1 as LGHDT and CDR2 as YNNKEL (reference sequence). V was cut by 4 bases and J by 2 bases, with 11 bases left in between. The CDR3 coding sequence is TGTGCCAGCAGCCTGAGGACAGTGCAAGAGACCCAGTACTTC. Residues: CASSLRTVQETQYF.

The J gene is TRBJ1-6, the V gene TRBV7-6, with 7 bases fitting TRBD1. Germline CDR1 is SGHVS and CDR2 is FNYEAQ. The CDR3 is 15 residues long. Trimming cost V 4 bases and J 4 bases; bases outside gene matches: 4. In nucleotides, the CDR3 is TGTGCCAGCAGCTCTTTGGGACAGTATAATTCACCCCTCCACTTT. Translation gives CASSSLGQYNSPLHF.

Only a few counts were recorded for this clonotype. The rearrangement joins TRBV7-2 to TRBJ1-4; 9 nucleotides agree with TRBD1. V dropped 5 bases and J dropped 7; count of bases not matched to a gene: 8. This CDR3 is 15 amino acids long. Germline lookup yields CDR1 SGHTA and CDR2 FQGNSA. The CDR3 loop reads CASSPGTGSAEKLFF. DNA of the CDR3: TGTGCCAGCAGCCCCGGGACAGGGTCTGCTGAAAAACTGTTTTTT.

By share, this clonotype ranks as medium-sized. This chain's CDR3 is CASSQDFETQYF. The CDR3 bases are TGCGCCAGCAGCCAAGATTTTGAGACCCAGTACTTC. The chain couples TRBV4-3 to TRBJ2-5; D not certain. This CDR3 region has 12 residues. Germline V gene data show CDR1 as LGHNA and CDR2 as YSLEER. Trimming stripped 0 bases from V and 5 bases from J, with 4 bases between.

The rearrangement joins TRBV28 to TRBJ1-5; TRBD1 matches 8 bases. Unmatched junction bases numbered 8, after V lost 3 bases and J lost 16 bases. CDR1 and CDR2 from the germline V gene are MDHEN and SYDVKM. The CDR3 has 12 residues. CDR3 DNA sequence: TGTGCCAGCAGTTTCGGCGACAGGGGCGGTCATTTT. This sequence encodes CASSFGDRGGHF.

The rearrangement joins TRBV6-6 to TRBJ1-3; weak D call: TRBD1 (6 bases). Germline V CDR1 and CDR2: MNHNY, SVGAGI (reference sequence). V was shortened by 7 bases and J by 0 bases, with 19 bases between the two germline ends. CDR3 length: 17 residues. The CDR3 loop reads CASTAQQGPYSGNTIYF. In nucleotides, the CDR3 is TGTGCCAGCACCGCGCAACAGGGACCCTACTCTGGAAACACCATATATTTT.

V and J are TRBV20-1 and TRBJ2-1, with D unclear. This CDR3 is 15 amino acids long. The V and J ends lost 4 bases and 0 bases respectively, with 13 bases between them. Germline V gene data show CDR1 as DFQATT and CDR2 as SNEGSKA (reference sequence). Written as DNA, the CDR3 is TGCAGTGCTAAGCAACAGTCCGGCTCCTACAATGAGCAGTTCTTC. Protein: CSAKQQSGSYNEQFF.

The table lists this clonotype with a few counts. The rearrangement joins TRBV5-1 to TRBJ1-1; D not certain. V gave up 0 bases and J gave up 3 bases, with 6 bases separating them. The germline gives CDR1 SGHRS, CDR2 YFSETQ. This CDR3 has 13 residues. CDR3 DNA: TGCGCCAGCAGCTTGGACGGGGACACTGAAGCTTTCTTT. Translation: CASSLDGDTEAFF.

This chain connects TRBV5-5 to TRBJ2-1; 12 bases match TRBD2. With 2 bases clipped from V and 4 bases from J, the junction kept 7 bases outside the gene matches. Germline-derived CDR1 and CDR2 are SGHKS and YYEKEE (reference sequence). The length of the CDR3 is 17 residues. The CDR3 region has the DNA TGTGCCAGCAGCTTTGGGTTGGGGACTAGCGGGTACAATGAGCAGTTCTTC. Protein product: CASSFGLGTSGYNEQFF.

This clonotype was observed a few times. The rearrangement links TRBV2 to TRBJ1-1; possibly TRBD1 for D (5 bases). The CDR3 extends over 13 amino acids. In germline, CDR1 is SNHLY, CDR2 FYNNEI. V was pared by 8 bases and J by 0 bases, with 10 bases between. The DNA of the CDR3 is TGTGCCAGCCTCCAGGGAATGAACACTGAAGCTTTCTTT. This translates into CASLQGMNTEAFF.

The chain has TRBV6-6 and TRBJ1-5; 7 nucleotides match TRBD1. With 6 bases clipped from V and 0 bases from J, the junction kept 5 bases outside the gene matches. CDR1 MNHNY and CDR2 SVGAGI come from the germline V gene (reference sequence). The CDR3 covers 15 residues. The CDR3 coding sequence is TGTGCCAGCAGAATGGACAGGAATAGCAATCAGCCCCAGCATTTT. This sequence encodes CASRMDRNSNQPQHF.

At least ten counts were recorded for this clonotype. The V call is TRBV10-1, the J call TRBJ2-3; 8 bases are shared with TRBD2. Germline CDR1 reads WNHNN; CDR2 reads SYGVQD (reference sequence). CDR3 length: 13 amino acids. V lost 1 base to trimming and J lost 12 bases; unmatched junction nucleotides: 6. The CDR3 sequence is CASSEFLAGQQYF. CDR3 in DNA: TGCGCCAGCAGTGAGTTTTTAGCGGGGCAACAGTATTTT.

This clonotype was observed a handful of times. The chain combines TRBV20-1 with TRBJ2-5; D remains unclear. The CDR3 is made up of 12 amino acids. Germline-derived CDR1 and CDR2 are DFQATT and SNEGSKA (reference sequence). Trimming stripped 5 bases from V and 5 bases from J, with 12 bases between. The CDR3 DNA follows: TGCAGTGCTGGGAAAGTCCGTGAGACCCAGTACTTC. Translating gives CSAGKVRETQYF.

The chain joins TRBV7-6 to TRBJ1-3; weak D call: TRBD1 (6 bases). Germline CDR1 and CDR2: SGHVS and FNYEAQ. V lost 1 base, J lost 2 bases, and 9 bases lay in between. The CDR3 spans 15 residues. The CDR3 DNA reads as TGTGCCAGCAGCTTAGAGGACAGACCTGGAAACACCATATATTTT. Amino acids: CASSLEDRPGNTIYF.

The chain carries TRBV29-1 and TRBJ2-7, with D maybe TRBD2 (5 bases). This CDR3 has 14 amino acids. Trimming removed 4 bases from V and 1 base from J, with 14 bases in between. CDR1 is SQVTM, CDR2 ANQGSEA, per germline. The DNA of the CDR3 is TGCAGCGTTGTATGGTCCGGCGGGTCCTACGAGCAGTACTTC. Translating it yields CSVVWSGGSYEQYF.

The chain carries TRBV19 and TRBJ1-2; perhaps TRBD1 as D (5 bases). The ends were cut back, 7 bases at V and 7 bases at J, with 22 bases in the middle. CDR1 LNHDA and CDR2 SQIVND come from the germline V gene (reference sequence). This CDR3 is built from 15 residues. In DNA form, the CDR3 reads TGTGCCAGTAATCGCCTCGACACGGGGGTAGGTGGCTACACCTTC. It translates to CASNRLDTGVGGYTF. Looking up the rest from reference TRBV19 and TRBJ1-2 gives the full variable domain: DGGITQSPKYLFRKEGQNVTLSCEQNLNHDAMYWYRQDPGQGLRLIYYSQIVNDFQKGDIAEGYSVSREKKESFPLTVTSAQKNPTAFYLCASNRLDTGVGGYTFGSGTRLTVV.

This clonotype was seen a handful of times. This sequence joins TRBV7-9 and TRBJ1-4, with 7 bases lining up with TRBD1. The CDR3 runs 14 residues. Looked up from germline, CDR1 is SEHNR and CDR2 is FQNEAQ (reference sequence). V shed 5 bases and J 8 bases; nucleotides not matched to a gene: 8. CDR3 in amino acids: CASSGRDSQEKLFF. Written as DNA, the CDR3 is TGTGCCAGCAGCGGCCGGGACAGTCAAGAAAAACTGTTTTTT.

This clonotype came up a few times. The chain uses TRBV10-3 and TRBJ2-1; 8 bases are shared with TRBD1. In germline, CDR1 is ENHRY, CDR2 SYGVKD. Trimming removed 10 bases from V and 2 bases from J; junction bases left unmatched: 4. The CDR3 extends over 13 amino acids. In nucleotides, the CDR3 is TGTGCCAGCAGCAGGGGGCCCTACAATGAGCAGTTCTTC. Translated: CASSRGPYNEQFF.

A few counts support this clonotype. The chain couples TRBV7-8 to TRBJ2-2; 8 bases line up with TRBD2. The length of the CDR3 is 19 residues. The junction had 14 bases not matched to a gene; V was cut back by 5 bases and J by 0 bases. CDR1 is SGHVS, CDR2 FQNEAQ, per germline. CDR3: CASSRPGLVHLANTGELFF. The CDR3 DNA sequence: TGTGCCAGCAGCCGTCCGGGACTAGTGCATCTAGCGAACACCGGGGAGCTGTTTTTT.

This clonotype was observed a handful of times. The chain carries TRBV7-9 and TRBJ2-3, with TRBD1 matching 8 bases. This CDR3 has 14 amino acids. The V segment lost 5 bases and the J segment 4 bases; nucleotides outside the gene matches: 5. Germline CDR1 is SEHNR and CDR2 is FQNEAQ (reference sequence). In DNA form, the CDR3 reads TGTGCCAGCAGCACCAACAGGGGGGCAGATACGCAGTATTTT. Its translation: CASSTNRGADTQYF.

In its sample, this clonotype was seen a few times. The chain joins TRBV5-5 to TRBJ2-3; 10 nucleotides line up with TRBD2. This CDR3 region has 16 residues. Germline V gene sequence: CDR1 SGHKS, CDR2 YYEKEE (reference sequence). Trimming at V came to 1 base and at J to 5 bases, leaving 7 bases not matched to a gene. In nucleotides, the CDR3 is TGTGCCAGCAGCTTGAGCGGGGGGGCCGGGGAAGATACGCAGTATTTT. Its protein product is CASSLSGGAGEDTQYF.

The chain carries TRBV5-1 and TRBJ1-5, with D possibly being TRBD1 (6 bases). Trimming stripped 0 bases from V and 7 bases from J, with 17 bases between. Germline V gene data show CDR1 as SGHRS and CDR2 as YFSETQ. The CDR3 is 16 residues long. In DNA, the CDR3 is TGCGCCAGCAGCTTGGTTGGCGGGGGCGCTGGGCAGCCCCAGCATTTT. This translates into CASSLVGGGAGQPQHF.

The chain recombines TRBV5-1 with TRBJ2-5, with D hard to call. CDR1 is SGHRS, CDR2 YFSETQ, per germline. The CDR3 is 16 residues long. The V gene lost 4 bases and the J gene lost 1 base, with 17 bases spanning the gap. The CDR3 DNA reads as TGCGCCAGCAGCCCCGAGCATGGGCCCCCCCAAGAGACCCAGTACTTC. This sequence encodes CASSPEHGPPQETQYF.

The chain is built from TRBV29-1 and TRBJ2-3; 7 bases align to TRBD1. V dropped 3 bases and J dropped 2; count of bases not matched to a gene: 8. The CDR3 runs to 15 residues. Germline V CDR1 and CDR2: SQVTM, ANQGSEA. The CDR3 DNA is TGCAGCGTTGATTCGACAGGGAACCCCACAGATACGCAGTATTTT. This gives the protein CSVDSTGNPTDTQYF.

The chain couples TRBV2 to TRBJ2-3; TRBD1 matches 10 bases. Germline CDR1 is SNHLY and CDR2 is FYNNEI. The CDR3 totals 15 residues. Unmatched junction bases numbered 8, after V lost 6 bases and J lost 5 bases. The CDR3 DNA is TGTGCCAGCAGCCAGGACAGGGGGGTCAAAGATACGCAGTATTTT. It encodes CASSQDRGVKDTQYF.

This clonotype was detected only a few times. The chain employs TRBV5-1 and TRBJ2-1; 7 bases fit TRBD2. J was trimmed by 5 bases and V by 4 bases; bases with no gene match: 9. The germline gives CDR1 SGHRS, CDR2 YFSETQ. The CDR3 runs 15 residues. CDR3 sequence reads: CASSAGLLTNNEQFF. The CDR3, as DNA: TGCGCCAGCAGCGCGGGACTACTGACGAACAATGAGCAGTTCTTC. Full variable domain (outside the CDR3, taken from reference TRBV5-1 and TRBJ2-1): KAGVTQTPRYLIKTRGQQVTLSCSPISGHRSVSWYQQTPGQGLQFLFEYFSETQRNKGNFPGRFSGRQFSNSRSEMNVSTLELGDSALYLCASSAGLLTNNEQFFGPGTRLTVL.